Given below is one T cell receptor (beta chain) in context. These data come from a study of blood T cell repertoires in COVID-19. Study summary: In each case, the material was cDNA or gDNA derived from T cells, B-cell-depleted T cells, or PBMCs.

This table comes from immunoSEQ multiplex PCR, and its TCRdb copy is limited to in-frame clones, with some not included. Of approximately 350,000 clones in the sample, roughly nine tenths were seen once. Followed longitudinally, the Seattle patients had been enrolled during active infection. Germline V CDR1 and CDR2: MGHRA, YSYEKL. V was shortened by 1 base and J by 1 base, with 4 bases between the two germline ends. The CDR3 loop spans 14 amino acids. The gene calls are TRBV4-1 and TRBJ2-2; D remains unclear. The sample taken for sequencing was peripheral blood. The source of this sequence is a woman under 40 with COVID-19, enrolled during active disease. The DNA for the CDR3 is TGCGCCAGCAGCCAAGTATTGAACACCGGGGAGCTGTTTTTT. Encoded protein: CASSQVLNTGELFF.